This TCR beta chain emerged from a study of cytomegalovirus exposure and HLA in healthy donors. As for the study in general: In a previous analysis, nearly 120 million unique TCR beta sequences were found from 150 million to 200 million T cells. Notes on the study in general: An analysis that was carried out later associated about 17,000 TCR beta sequences with HLA alleles at 0.05 false discovery rate. The number of N-insertions in an Asian-associated ancestry cluster was reportedly below the 666-donor mean in a later analysis.

The PCR contained 60 Vbeta and 13 Jbeta primers. Using immunoSEQ multiplex PCR, the repertoire was profiled, and TCRdb retains in-frame clones only, with some absent. This sample carries under 120,000 clones, 74% of them seen once, and the ten largest clones take 2% to 3%. V lost 1 base to trimming and J lost 0 bases, with 7 bases between them. CDR3 length: 15 amino acids. In germline, CDR1 is LGHNA, CDR2 YNFKEQ. A remark on this clone: Its antigen is unknown.

Sequenced input: PBMCs. V and J are TRBV4-2 and TRBJ1-3; D not certain. This sequence was found in a man between 50 and 59 years old in good health and CMV-seropositive. The CDR3 sequence is CASSQVSRSGNTIYF. The CDR3 DNA reads TGTGCCAGCAGCCAAGTGAGCCGCTCTGGAAACACCATATATTTT.